A selection of T cell receptor beta chains follows, all from one sample in a study of PD-1 blockade in classical Hodgkin lymphoma. Repertoires were generated with immunoSEQ multiplex PCR, while TCRdb's copy carries only in-frame clones and drops some. Of under 5,000 clones in the sample, around three quarters were seen once. The material sequenced was CD4+ T cells from blood, taken before the fourth cycle of nivolumab. Receptor source: a human donor with classical Hodgkin lymphoma. Each CDR3 is given with its conserved first and last residue. The order of the fields is clone size, V gene, J gene, D gene, CDR3 protein, CDR3 DNA. A D gene is named only where the DNA matches it firmly. Clone size is not always given. Where it is, it says once, few, many or a class for expanded clones.

NA	TRBV27	TRBJ2-7	NA	CASGTDLRDPYEQYF	TGTGCCAGCGGTACAGATCTCAGGGACCCCTACGAGCAGTACTTC
NA	TRBV28	TRBJ1-2	NA	CASRILLQGSNYGYTF	TGTGCCAGCAGGATCTTACTACAGGGATCTAACTATGGCTACACCTTC
once	TRBV7-7	TRBJ2-3	TRBD1	CASSLGTGGQDTQYF	TGTGCCAGCAGCTTAGGGACAGGGGGTCAGGATACGCAGTATTTT
NA	TRBV18	TRBJ2-1	NA	CASSASQGGNEQFF	TGTGCCAGCTCAGCTTCCCAGGGAGGCAATGAGCAGTTCTTC
NA	TRBV6-6	TRBJ2-7	NA	CASSYGQFSYEQYF	TGTGCCAGCAGTTACGGACAGTTTTCCTACGAGCAGTACTTC
NA	TRBV15	TRBJ1-1	NA	CATSRGYGLNTEAFF	TGTGCCACCAGCAGAGGATACGGCCTTAACACTGAAGCTTTCTTT
NA	TRBV28	TRBJ1-5	NA	CASSIRRRQGGYSNQPQHF	TGTGCCAGCAGTATTCGGCGCCGCCAAGGGGGTTATAGCAATCAGCCCCAGCATTTT
few	TRBV4-1	TRBJ1-4	TRBD1	CASSQRTDRASKELFF	TGCGCCAGCAGCCAACGGACCGACAGGGCCTCCAAGGAACTGTTTTTT
NA	TRBV7-9	TRBJ2-2	NA	CASISFLPTFGTGELFF	TGTGCCAGCATAAGTTTCCTTCCTACATTCGGTACCGGGGAGCTGTTTTTT
NA	TRBV7-8	TRBJ2-7	NA	CASSLSGRGREQYF	TGTGCCAGCAGCTTATCGGGACGGGGTCGGGAGCAGTACTTC
NA	TRBV4-2	TRBJ2-5	NA	CASSQDADSQETQYF	TGTGCCAGCAGCCAAGACGCGGACAGCCAAGAGACCCAGTACTTC
NA	TRBV6-6	TRBJ1-5	NA	CASSSEQGTNQPQHF	TGTGCCAGCAGTTCTGAACAGGGTACCAATCAGCCCCAGCATTTT
NA	TRBV18	TRBJ1-2	NA	CASSPPGAVGYTF	TGTGCCAGCTCACCCCCGGGGGCGGTTGGCTACACCTTC
NA	TRBV5-1	TRBJ2-1	TRBD1	CASSWAGTGDPNEQFF	TGCGCCAGCAGCTGGGCTGGGACAGGGGACCCCAATGAGCAGTTCTTC
NA	TRBV27	TRBJ1-1	NA	CASTRTALNTEAFF	TGTGCCAGCACCCGGACAGCCCTGAACACTGAAGCTTTCTTT
NA	TRBV27	TRBJ1-5	NA	CASRTVGGRGNQPQHF	TGTGCCAGCAGAACCGTCGGGGGAAGAGGCAATCAGCCCCAGCATTTT
once	TRBV30	TRBJ1-1	NA	CAWSVWGFGNTEAFF	TGTGCCTGGAGTGTATGGGGGTTTGGGAACACTGAAGCTTTCTTT